This TCR beta chain was observed in a study of blood T cells in healthy people across ages. About this clonotype: A read error is possible here, since a much larger clone lies one base away.

Per the germline V gene, CDR1 is LGHNA and CDR2 is YNFKEQ. CDR3 length: 17 amino acids. V lost 7 bases to trimming and J lost 4 bases; unmatched junction nucleotides: 15. Then a second PCR, running roughly 7 to 11 cycles, was carried out with a sample-barcoded 5' primer and a J-beta primer mix. MiXCR was run by TCRdb on the 5' RACE reads, yielding one entry per CDR3 protein. The sample carries about 810,000 distinct CDR3 sequences, roughly 35% recorded once. The chain joins TRBV4-2 to TRBJ2-3; 9 bases match TRBD1. Sequencing was carried out using blood. This clonotype was obtained from a man younger than 30 in good health. Here the CDR3 reads CASNSTRDRVMADTQYF. CDR3 DNA sequence: TGTGCCAGCAACTCAACCCGGGACAGGGTAATGGCAGATACGCAGTATTTT.